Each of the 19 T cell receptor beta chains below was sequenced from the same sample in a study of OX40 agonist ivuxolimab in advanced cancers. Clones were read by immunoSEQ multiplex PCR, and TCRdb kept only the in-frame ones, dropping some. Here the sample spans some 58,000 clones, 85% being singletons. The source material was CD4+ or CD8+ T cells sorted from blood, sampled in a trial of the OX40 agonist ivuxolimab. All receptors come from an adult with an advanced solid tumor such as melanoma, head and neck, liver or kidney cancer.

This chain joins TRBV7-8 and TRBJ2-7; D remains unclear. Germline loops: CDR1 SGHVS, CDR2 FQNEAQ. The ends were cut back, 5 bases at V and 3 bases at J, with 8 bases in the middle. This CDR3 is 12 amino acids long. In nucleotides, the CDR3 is TGTGCCAGCAGCAGTGACGGCTACGAGCAGTACTTC. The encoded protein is CASSSDGYEQYF.

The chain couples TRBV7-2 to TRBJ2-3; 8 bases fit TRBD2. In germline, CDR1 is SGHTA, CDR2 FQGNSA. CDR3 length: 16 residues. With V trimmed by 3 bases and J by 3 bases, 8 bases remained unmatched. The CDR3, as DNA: TGTGCCAGCAGCTTCCCGCGGGGCGGGGGGACAGATACGCAGTATTTT. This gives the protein CASSFPRGGGTDTQYF.

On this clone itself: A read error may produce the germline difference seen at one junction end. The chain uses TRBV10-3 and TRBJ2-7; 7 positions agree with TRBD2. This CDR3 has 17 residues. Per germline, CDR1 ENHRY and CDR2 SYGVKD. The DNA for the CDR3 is TGTGCCATCAGTGAGGGCCGTAGAGCGGGAACCTCCTACGAGCAGCACTTC. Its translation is CAISEGRRAGTSYEQHF.

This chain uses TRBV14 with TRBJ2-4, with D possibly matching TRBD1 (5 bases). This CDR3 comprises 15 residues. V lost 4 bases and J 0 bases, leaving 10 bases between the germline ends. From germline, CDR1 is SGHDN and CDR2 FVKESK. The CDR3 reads CASSRDSLAKNIQYF. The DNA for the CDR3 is TGTGCCAGCAGCCGAGACAGTCTAGCCAAAAACATTCAGTACTTC.

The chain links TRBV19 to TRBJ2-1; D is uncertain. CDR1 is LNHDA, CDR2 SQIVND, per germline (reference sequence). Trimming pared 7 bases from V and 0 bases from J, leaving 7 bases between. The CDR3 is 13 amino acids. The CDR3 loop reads CASKDNSYNEQFF. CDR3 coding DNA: TGTGCCAGTAAGGATAACTCCTACAATGAGCAGTTCTTC.

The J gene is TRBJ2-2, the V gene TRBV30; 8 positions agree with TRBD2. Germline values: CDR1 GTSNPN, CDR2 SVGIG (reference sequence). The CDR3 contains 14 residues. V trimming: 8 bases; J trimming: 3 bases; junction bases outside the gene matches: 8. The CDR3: CASSREGHTGELFF. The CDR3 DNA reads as TGTGCCAGCAGCCGGGAGGGCCACACCGGGGAGCTGTTTTTT.

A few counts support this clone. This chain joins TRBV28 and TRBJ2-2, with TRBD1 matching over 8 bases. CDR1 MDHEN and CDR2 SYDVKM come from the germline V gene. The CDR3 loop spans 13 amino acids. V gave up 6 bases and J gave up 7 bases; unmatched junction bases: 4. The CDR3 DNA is TGTGCCAGCAGACAGACAGGGGTCGGGGAGCTGTTTTTT. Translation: CASRQTGVGELFF.

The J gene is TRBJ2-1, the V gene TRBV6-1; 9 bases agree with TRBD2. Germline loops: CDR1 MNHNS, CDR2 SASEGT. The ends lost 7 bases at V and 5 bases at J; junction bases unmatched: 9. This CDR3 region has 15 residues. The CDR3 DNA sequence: TGTGCCAGCAAAATGGCGGGAGGGTTCGACAATGAGCAGTTCTTC. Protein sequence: CASKMAGGFDNEQFF.

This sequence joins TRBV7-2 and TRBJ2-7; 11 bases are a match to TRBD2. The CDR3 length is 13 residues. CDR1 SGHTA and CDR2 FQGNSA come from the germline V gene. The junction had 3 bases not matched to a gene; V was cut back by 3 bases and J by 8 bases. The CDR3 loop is CASSFLAGGKQYF. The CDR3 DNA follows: TGTGCCAGCAGCTTCCTAGCGGGAGGAAAGCAGTACTTC.

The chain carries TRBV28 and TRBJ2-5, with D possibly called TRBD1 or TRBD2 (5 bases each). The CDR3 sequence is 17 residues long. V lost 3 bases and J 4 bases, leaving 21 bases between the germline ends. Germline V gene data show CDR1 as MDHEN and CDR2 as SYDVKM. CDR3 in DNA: TGTGCCAGCAGTTTGGGGTCGGGACCCCAAGAGGTAGAGACCCAGTACTTC. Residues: CASSLGSGPQEVETQYF.

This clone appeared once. CDR3 DNA: TGTGCCAGTAGTTTCCCTCCGGGACAGGGAAAGTTCGAGCAGTACTTC. Protein sequence: CASSFPPGQGKFEQYF. V is TRBV19 and J is TRBJ2-7; 9 nucleotides match TRBD1. CDR3 length: 16 amino acids. CDR1 is LNHDA, CDR2 SQIVND, per germline (reference sequence). V was clipped by 5 bases and J by 6 bases; unmatched bases: 14.

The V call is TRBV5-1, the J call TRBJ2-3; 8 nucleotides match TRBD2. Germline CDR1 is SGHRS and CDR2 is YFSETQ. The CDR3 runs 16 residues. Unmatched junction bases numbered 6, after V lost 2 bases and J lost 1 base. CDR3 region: CASSFNGRGGTDTQYF. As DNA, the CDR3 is TGCGCCAGCAGCTTTAACGGGAGGGGTGGCACAGATACGCAGTATTTT.

Here the CDR3 reads CASSLMTPSPEQYF. CDR3 in DNA: TGCGCCAGCAGCCTTATGACGCCCTCGCCCGAGCAGTACTTC. The chain employs TRBV5-1 and TRBJ2-7; D gene ambiguous. Germline-derived CDR1 and CDR2 are SGHRS and YFSETQ. This CDR3 is built from 14 residues. Trimming removed 4 bases from V and 6 bases from J, with 17 bases in between.

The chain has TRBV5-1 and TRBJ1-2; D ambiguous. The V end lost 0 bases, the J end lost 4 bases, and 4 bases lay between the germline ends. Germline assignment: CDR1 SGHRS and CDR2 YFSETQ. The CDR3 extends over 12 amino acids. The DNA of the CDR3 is TGCGCCAGCAGCTTGGGACTCTATGGCTACACCTTC. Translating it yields CASSLGLYGYTF.

The CDR3 region is CASSLWGSHEQYF. The CDR3 DNA is TGTGCCAGCAGTTTATGGGGGAGCCACGAGCAGTACTTC. The rearrangement links TRBV28 to TRBJ2-7; D is perhaps TRBD2 (5 bases). Germline-derived CDR1 and CDR2 are MDHEN and SYDVKM. V was shortened by 0 bases and J by 5 bases, with 8 bases between the two germline ends. There are 13 residues in the CDR3.

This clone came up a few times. CDR3 bases: TGTGCCAGCAGATTGGGAATGGGCAATCAGCCCCAGCATTTT. Translated: CASRLGMGNQPQHF. The V and J genes are TRBV28 and TRBJ1-5; D remains ambiguous. Deletions cut 6 bases from V and 2 bases from J, with 11 bases between. Germline values: CDR1 MDHEN, CDR2 SYDVKM. This CDR3 comprises 14 residues.

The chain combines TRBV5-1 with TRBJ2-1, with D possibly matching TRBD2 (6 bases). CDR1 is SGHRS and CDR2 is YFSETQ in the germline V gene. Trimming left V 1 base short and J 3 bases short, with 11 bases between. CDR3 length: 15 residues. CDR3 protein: CASSLWGGDYNEQFF. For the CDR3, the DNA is TGCGCCAGCAGCTTGTGGGGAGGTGACTACAATGAGCAGTTCTTC.

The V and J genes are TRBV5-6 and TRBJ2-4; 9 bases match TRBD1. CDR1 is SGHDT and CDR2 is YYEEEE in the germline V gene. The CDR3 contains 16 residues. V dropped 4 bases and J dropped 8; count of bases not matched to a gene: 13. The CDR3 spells CASSSTGTGFLDIQYF. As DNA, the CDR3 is TGTGCCAGCAGCAGTACCGGGACAGGGTTTCTAGACATTCAGTACTTC.

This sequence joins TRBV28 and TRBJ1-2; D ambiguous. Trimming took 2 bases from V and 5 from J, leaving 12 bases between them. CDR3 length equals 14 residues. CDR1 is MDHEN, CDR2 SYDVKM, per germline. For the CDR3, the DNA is TGTGCCAGCAGTTTAGTTTTAGGCGGATATGGCTACACCTTC. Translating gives CASSLVLGGYGYTF.